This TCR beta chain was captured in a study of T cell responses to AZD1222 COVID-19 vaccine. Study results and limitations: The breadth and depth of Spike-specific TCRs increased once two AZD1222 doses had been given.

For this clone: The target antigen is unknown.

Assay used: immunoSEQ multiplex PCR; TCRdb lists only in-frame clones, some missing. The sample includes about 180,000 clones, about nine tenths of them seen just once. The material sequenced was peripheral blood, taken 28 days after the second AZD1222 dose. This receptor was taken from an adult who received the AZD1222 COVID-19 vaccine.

The DNA for the CDR3 is TGTGCCAGCAGCCCCGACAGGGACGAGCAGTACTTC. It yields the protein CASSPDRDEQYF. The chain is built from TRBV6-2 or TRBV6-3 and TRBJ2-7; TRBD1 aligns across 7 bases. The V gene's germline CDR1 is MNHEY and CDR2 SVGEGT. This CDR3 contains 12 residues. V shed 6 bases and J 5 bases; nucleotides not matched to a gene: 4.